Below are 18 T cell receptor beta chains sequenced from a single sample in a study of cytomegalovirus exposure and HLA in healthy donors (TCRdb year 2017). Libraries came from the immunoSEQ multiplex PCR assay. For the multiplex PCR, a mixture combining 60 forward primers for TCR Vbeta segments and 13 reverse primers for TCR Jbeta segments was used. In its TCRdb copy, this immuneACCESS table keeps in-frame sequences only and misses some clones. Where compared with another copy, unresolved V genes explain less than half of these, and the others have no known cause. The sample table contains roughly 140,000 clones; only one count was recorded for roughly 80% of them. The top ten constitute about 2.9% of the sample. Sequencing used PBMCs. These receptors were collected from a female donor in good health and CMV-seronegative.

This sequence joins TRBV11-2 and TRBJ1-1; no clear D. There are 14 residues in the CDR3. Germline V gene sequence: CDR1 SGHAT, CDR2 FQNNGV. V was pared by 4 bases and J by 4 bases, with 13 bases between. The CDR3 DNA follows: TGTGCCAGCAGCTGGGGTCGGGGTTTCACTGAAGCTTTCTTT. Translating gives CASSWGRGFTEAFF.

The V gene is TRBV2, the J gene TRBJ2-3; TRBD2 agrees at 7 bases. Germline CDR1 and CDR2: SNHLY and FYNNEI. The V gene end was trimmed by 4 bases and the J gene end by 2 bases; junction bases not matched to a gene: 6. The CDR3 sequence is 15 residues long. CDR3 loop: CASSAGLAVTDTQYF. The CDR3 region has the DNA TGTGCCAGCAGTGCGGGTCTAGCGGTCACAGATACGCAGTATTTT.

The chain is built from TRBV28 and TRBJ2-1; D is ambiguous. Between the trimmed V and J ends, which lost 2 bases and 10 bases, there was a span of 12 bases. Germline CDR1 reads MDHEN; CDR2 reads SYDVKM. This CDR3 has 13 amino acids. The CDR3: CASSLRLPPEQFF. Here the CDR3 DNA reads TGTGCCAGCAGTTTACGACTCCCCCCGGAGCAGTTCTTC.

This chain links TRBV7-6 with TRBJ2-3, with D perhaps matching TRBD1 (6 bases). The V gene's germline CDR1 is SGHVS and CDR2 FNYEAQ. The V gene lost 3 bases and the J gene lost 3 bases, with 16 bases spanning the gap. CDR3 length: 16 amino acids. CDR3 residues: CASSLGASSKTDTQYF. The CDR3, as DNA: TGTGCCAGCAGCTTGGGGGCTTCCAGCAAAACAGATACGCAGTATTTT.

This chain links TRBV5-1 with TRBJ2-5; D not resolved. Per the germline V gene, CDR1 is SGHRS and CDR2 is YFSETQ. CDR3 length: 15 residues. Deletions cut 2 bases from V and 4 bases from J, with 15 bases between. The CDR3 DNA reads TGCGCCAGCAGCTTCAGGTCTCAAAATTTAGAGACCCAGTACTTC. It translates to CASSFRSQNLETQYF.

J is TRBJ2-7 and V is TRBV7-9; 13 bases fit TRBD2. The CDR3 extends over 15 amino acids. Germline V gene sequence: CDR1 SEHNR, CDR2 FQNEAQ (reference sequence). With 4 bases clipped from V and 4 bases from J, the junction kept 4 bases outside the gene matches. CDR3 in DNA: TGTGCCAGCAGCTCAGGGACTAGCGGGAATTACGAGCAGTACTTC. Protein sequence: CASSSGTSGNYEQYF.

This clone was observed a handful of times. The chain has TRBV28 and TRBJ1-4, with TRBD1 matching over 11 bases. CDR3 size: 16 residues. Losses at the gene ends were 4 bases for V and 7 bases for J; bases not matched to a gene: 8. From germline, CDR1 is MDHEN and CDR2 SYDVKM. The CDR3 DNA follows: TGTGCCAGCAGTTCCCAAGGACAGGGGGCTATTGAAAAACTGTTTTTT. It yields the protein CASSSQGQGAIEKLFF.

The rearrangement links TRBV7-3 to TRBJ1-1, with 7 bases identical to TRBD1. Germline CDR1 is SGHTA and CDR2 is FQGTGA. This CDR3 is built from 14 residues. Trimming cost V 5 bases and J 4 bases; bases outside gene matches: 7. DNA for the CDR3: TGTGCCAGCAGCCGCGACAGGGCGGGCACTGAAGCTTTCTTT. The encoded protein is CASSRDRAGTEAFF.

The V gene is TRBV30, the J gene TRBJ1-4; a weak D match, TRBD1 (5 bases). Germline V CDR1 and CDR2: GTSNPN, SVGIG (reference sequence). V shed 5 bases and J shed 8 bases, with 12 bases lying between them. The CDR3 covers 12 residues. The CDR3 DNA follows: TGTGCCTGGGACCAGGGTGGGGAAAAACTGTTTTTT. Translated: CAWDQGGEKLFF.

This clone has more than one count but fewer than ten. The chain combines TRBV11-2 with TRBJ1-3; D is perhaps TRBD1 (5 bases). Germline CDR1 and CDR2: SGHAT and FQNNGV. Trimming took 1 base from V and 2 from J, leaving 18 bases between them. The CDR3 has 18 amino acids. The CDR3 reads CASSLGGGRRDPGNTIYF. The CDR3 DNA follows: TGTGCCAGCAGCTTAGGGGGGGGTCGAAGGGACCCTGGAAACACCATATATTTT.

This clone is a singleton in its sample. This chain connects TRBV30 to TRBJ2-1, with TRBD1 matching 7 bases. CDR3 length: 13 residues. Germline CDR1 and CDR2: GTSNPN and SVGIG (reference sequence). After removal of 2 bases from V and 5 bases from J, the junction contained 3 bases not matched to a gene. CDR3 amino acids: CAWSIGTDNEQFF. Here the CDR3 DNA reads TGTGCCTGGAGTATCGGGACAGACAATGAGCAGTTCTTC.

The chain carries TRBV6-1 and TRBJ2-5; 8 bases match TRBD2. Germline V gives CDR1 MNHNS, CDR2 SASEGT. The CDR3 is 12 residues long. V lost 6 bases, J lost 10 bases, and 7 bases stayed unmatched. CDR3 sequence: CASRKPGGDQYF. In DNA form, the CDR3 reads TGTGCCAGCAGGAAGCCCGGGGGGGACCAGTACTTC.

In this sample, this clone turned up once. The rearrangement uses TRBV6-6 and TRBJ1-1; a possible D gene is TRBD1 (5 bases). Trimming shortened V by 4 bases and J by 9 bases, and 18 bases separated the two germline ends. CDR3 length: 14 residues. Germline loops: CDR1 MNHNY, CDR2 SVGAGI (reference sequence). The CDR3 reads CASSSGRVNRKAFF. The CDR3 coding sequence is TGTGCCAGCAGTTCGGGCAGGGTGAACAGAAAAGCTTTCTTT.

The chain uses TRBV2 and TRBJ2-7; 9 positions match TRBD1. V gave up 10 bases and J gave up 4 bases; unmatched junction bases: 11. The CDR3 spans 14 residues. Per the germline V gene, CDR1 is SNHLY and CDR2 is FYNNEI. CDR3 nucleotides: TGTGCCATCGGAAAGACAGGGGGTATGTACGAGCAGTACTTC. Its translation is CAIGKTGGMYEQYF.

This rearrangement joins TRBV7-3 to TRBJ2-2, with TRBD1 identical over 7 bases. The germline V gene has CDR1 SGHTA and CDR2 FQGTGA. The ends lost 6 bases at V and 5 bases at J; junction bases unmatched: 9. This CDR3 contains 15 residues. The CDR3 DNA reads TGTGCCAGCAGACAACGACAGGGTGGAACCGGGGAGCTGTTTTTT. Translation gives CASRQRQGGTGELFF.

This clone was detected only a few times. The CDR3 region has the DNA TGTGCCAGCAGTTTGTGGCAGGGGGGCAATGAAAAACTGTTTTTT. It codes for CASSLWQGGNEKLFF. V is TRBV27 and J is TRBJ1-4; 7 bases are a match to TRBD1. From germline, CDR1 is MNHEY and CDR2 SMNVEV (reference sequence). Trimming cost V 3 bases and J 5 bases; bases outside gene matches: 6. The CDR3 sequence is 15 residues long.

The chain has TRBV30 and TRBJ2-7, with 15 bases fitting TRBD2. The CDR3 is 15 amino acids. V lost 3 bases, J lost 10 bases, and 10 bases stayed unmatched. Germline CDR1 is GTSNPN and CDR2 is SVGIG (reference sequence). The CDR3 loop reads CAWSIGTSGRLGQYF. In DNA, the CDR3 is TGTGCCTGGAGCATTGGGACTAGCGGGAGGCTCGGACAGTACTTC.

This rearrangement joins TRBV12-5 to TRBJ1-1; D gene ambiguous. This CDR3 comprises 17 residues. CDR1 and CDR2 (germline): LGHNT, FRNRAP. V dropped 0 bases and J dropped 0 bases, with 14 bases sitting between them. The CDR3 loop is CASGLVTTSRMNTEAFF. The CDR3 DNA reads as TGTGCTAGTGGTTTGGTAACGACATCTCGCATGAACACTGAAGCTTTCTTT.